Here is one T cell receptor beta chain with its context. What it binds is unknown. This sample stems from a study of tumor and adjacent non-tumor tissue in lung cancer. Study-wide points: Normal lung showed higher cumulative top 100 clone frequency than tumor.

This sample's RNA came from whole unsorted tissue. Chemotherapy-naive patients with new lung cancer underwent thoracic surgery in China, August–November 2014. A modified ARM-PCR protocol with three rounds of nested PCR amplified TCRbeta. TCRdb used MiXCR to reprocess the multiplex PCR reads, holding one entry per CDR3 protein. This table has 100,000 to 150,000 distinct CDR3 sequences, approximately 71% appearing once. The J segment lost 7 bases and the V segment lost 3 bases, leaving 8 bases of the junction unmatched. The CDR3 length is 15 residues. V is TRBV12-3 or TRBV12-4 and J is TRBJ2-7, with 11 nucleotides matching TRBD1. Source material: lung tumor tissue. The origin of this receptor is a man aged 25 to 45 with non-small cell lung cancer. The CDR3, as DNA: TGTGCCAGCAGTTTCCATGGGACAGGGGGAGAAGAGCAGTACTTC. It specifies CASSFHGTGGEEQYF.